This TCR beta chain was retrieved from a study of early T cells in non-severe SARS-CoV-2 infection. The overall study: Bulk RNA from unsorted whole blood was sequenced; chains were unpaired. Study-level results: Using VDJdb, the matching emphasized anti-spike CD8 responses while missing private and CD4 specificities.

cDNA molecules, individually, were tagged with unique molecular identifiers. TCRdb re-analysed the 5' RACE reads in MiXCR, keeping a single row per CDR3 protein. This sample has 20,000 or so distinct CDR3 sequences, with approximately 4.8% found just once. Germline CDR1 reads DFQATT; CDR2 reads SNEGSKA (reference sequence). Between the trimmed V and J ends, which lost 3 bases and 0 bases, there was a span of 11 bases. The CDR3 spans 14 residues. This clonotype was counted between two and nine times. Its antigen is as yet unknown. This TCR came from an adult who was a healthcare worker with PCR-confirmed SARS-CoV-2 infection or an uninfected control (not recorded which). The sample comprised whole blood. This rearrangement joins TRBV20-1 to TRBJ1-2; D is unresolved. CDR3 residues: CSASRRLSNYGYTF. CDR3 DNA sequence: TGCAGTGCTAGCCGACGCCTCTCTAACTATGGCTACACCTTC.